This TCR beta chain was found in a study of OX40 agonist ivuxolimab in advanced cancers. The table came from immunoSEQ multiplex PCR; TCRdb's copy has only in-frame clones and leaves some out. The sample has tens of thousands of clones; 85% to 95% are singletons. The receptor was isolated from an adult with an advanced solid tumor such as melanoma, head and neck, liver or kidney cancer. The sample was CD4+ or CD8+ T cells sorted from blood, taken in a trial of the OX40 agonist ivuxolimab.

CDR3 protein: CASTSTGGGTDTQYF. CDR3 in DNA: TGTGCCAGTACCTCGACGGGGGGGGGCACAGATACGCAGTATTTT. The chain joins TRBV19 to TRBJ2-3, with 8 bases fitting TRBD2. The V segment lost 7 bases and the J segment 1 base; nucleotides outside the gene matches: 7. Germline V gene data show CDR1 as LNHDA and CDR2 as SQIVND (reference sequence). CDR3 length: 15 amino acids.